This entry is about one T cell receptor beta chain. Generated by immunoSEQ multiplex PCR, the TCRdb table keeps only in-frame clones and is missing some. The data contain 170,000 or so clones, approximately 90% of them seen just once; the ten biggest clones take up 0.5% to 0.65%. CDR1 and CDR2 (germline): SGDLS, YYNGEE. The V and J ends lost 3 bases and 8 bases, in that order; junction bases with no gene match: 11. The CDR3 sequence is 16 residues long. This sample is drawn from a study of blood T cell repertoires in COVID-19. The TCR sequence derives from a man aged 50-59 years with acute or convalescent COVID-19. The sequenced sample was peripheral blood. The genes are TRBV9 and TRBJ1-4; 9 positions agree with TRBD1. CDR3 nucleotides: TGTGCCAGCAGCGAGGGCTACGGGACAGGGAAAGAAAAACTGTTTTTT. Translated: CASSEGYGTGKEKLFF. Full variable domain (remainder filled in from reference TRBV9 and TRBJ1-4): DSGVTQTPKHLITATGQRVTLRCSPRSGDLSVYWYQQSLDQGLQFLIQYYNGEERAKGNILERFSAQQFPDLHSELNLSSLELGDSALYFCASSEGYGTGKEKLFFGSGTQLSVL.